The 26 T cell receptor beta chains below all came from one sample that was sequenced in a study of blood T cell repertoires in COVID-19. Clones were sequenced by immunoSEQ multiplex PCR, and TCRdb holds only the in-frame ones, with some missing. The sample carries 200,000 to 250,000 clones, around nine tenths recorded once. The sequencing input was PBMCs or T cells enriched from blood (not recorded which). Receptors were obtained from a man younger than 40 who had recovered from COVID-19.

This clone was counted between two and nine times. The chain employs TRBV18 and TRBJ1-5; D call uncertain. V was trimmed by 2 bases and J by 5 bases, leaving 7 bases between them. This CDR3 has 13 amino acids. CDR1 is KGHSH, CDR2 LQKENI, per germline. For the CDR3, the DNA is TGTGCCAGCTCACCAGCTCGGGATCAGCCCCAGCATTTT. Its translation: CASSPARDQPQHF.

The chain combines TRBV6-1 with TRBJ2-7; D might be TRBD2 (6 bases). The V end was cut by 4 bases, the J end by 4 bases, with 20 bases between. The CDR3 is 16 amino acids. CDR1 and CDR2 from the germline V gene are MNHNS and SASEGT. CDR3 in DNA: TGTGCCAGCAGTGCAGGACCCGCGGGGAAGGGTTACGAGCAGTACTTC. Its protein product is CASSAGPAGKGYEQYF.

This clone was observed a handful of times. The chain carries TRBV11-3 and TRBJ1-1; D gene ambiguous. Germline CDR1 SGHNT, CDR2 YENEEA. Trimming cost V 1 base and J 5 bases, with 8 bases left between them. This CDR3 region has 13 residues. CDR3: CASSLVTWTEAFF. The CDR3 region has the DNA TGTGCCAGCAGCTTAGTGACATGGACTGAAGCTTTCTTT.

The chain employs TRBV5-5 and TRBJ1-2; 8 nucleotides line up with TRBD1. From germline, CDR1 is SGHKS and CDR2 YYEKEE (reference sequence). The CDR3 has 14 residues. The V gene end was trimmed by 2 bases and the J gene end by 5 bases; junction bases not matched to a gene: 5. DNA of the CDR3: TGTGCCAGCAGCTTACGACAGGGGCCATATGGCTACACCTTC. This sequence encodes CASSLRQGPYGYTF. The variable domain in full, completed from reference TRBV5-5 and TRBJ1-2, reads DAGVTQSPTHLIKTRGQQVTLRCSPISGHKSVSWYQQVLGQGPQFIFQYYEKEERGRGNFPDRFSARQFPNYSSELNVNALLLGDSALYLCASSLRQGPYGYTFGSGTRLTVV.

CDR3 residues: CATTGGGWETQYF. The CDR3 bases are TGTGCCACTACAGGGGGCGGGTGGGAGACCCAGTACTTC. The genes are TRBV3-1 (or the pseudogene TRBV3-2) and TRBJ2-5; 9 bases agree with TRBD1. The CDR3 runs 13 residues. Unmatched junction bases numbered 8, after V lost 10 bases and J lost 5 bases. Germline assignment: CDR1 LGHDT and CDR2 YNNKEL (reference sequence).

The chain is built from TRBV7-4 and TRBJ1-5; D may be TRBD1 (6 bases). CDR1 and CDR2 (germline): SGHVT, SQSDAQ. The germline V and J ends were trimmed by 5 bases and 1 base, with 18 bases remaining between them. This CDR3 has 17 residues. The CDR3 bases are TGTGCCAGCAGCGCCGCAAAAGGGGGGGGGAGCAATCAGCCCCAGCATTTT. Protein product: CASSAAKGGGSNQPQHF.

The rearrangement uses TRBV30 and TRBJ2-7; TRBD1 is a possible D gene (5 bases). In germline, CDR1 is GTSNPN, CDR2 SVGIG (reference sequence). This CDR3 is 11 amino acids long. The V and J ends lost 2 bases and 6 bases respectively, with 8 bases between them. The CDR3 spells CAWSKGVEQYF. The CDR3, as DNA: TGTGCCTGGAGTAAAGGGGTCGAGCAGTACTTC.

The rearrangement joins TRBV7-2 to TRBJ1-6; 7 bases are a match to TRBD1. Trimming cost V 5 bases and J 10 bases; bases outside gene matches: 8. CDR1 is SGHTA, CDR2 FQGNSA, per germline. The CDR3 runs to 14 residues. Written as DNA, the CDR3 is TGTGCCAGCAGCGATCGAACAGGGGTCTCACCCCTCCACTTT. Translation gives CASSDRTGVSPLHF.

The CDR3: CASSLAVAREQYF. The CDR3 nucleotides read TGCGCCAGCAGCTTGGCCGTTGCGAGGGAGCAGTACTTC. This chain joins TRBV5-1 and TRBJ2-7, with D uncertain. The CDR3 is 13 amino acids. Trimming removed 0 bases at V and 7 bases at J, with 11 bases between. Germline V gene data show CDR1 as SGHRS and CDR2 as YFSETQ.

The chain carries TRBV19 and TRBJ2-7; tentatively, D is TRBD1 (7 bases). The germline V and J ends were trimmed by 6 bases and 4 bases, with 16 bases remaining between them. This CDR3 comprises 14 residues. Germline V gene data show CDR1 as LNHDA and CDR2 as SQIVND (reference sequence). The CDR3, as DNA: TGTGCCAGTAGCTGGGGGGACAGCCCTTACGAGCAGTACTTC. Its protein is CASSWGDSPYEQYF. Together with reference TRBV19 and TRBJ2-7, the CDR3 gives the full variable domain: DGGITQSPKYLFRKEGQNVTLSCEQNLNHDAMYWYRQDPGQGLRLIYYSQIVNDFQKGDIAEGYSVSREKKESFPLTVTSAQKNPTAFYLCASSWGDSPYEQYFGPGTRLTVT.

The chain employs TRBV2 and TRBJ2-3; possibly TRBD1 for D (7 bases). CDR1 SNHLY and CDR2 FYNNEI come from the germline V gene. Deletions cut 8 bases from V and 0 bases from J, with 18 bases between. This CDR3 region has 16 residues. In nucleotides, the CDR3 is TGTGCCAGCGGCCGGACAGGACTAATTAGCACAGATACGCAGTATTTT. It codes for CASGRTGLISTDTQYF.

V usage is TRBV4-1 and J usage is TRBJ1-4; D gene unclear. The germline gives CDR1 MGHRA, CDR2 YSYEKL. Trimming left V 6 bases short and J 2 bases short, with 13 bases between. CDR3 length equals 15 residues. CDR3 residues: CASSPREGTNEKLFF. In DNA form, the CDR3 reads TGCGCCAGCAGTCCCCGGGAAGGCACTAATGAAAAACTGTTTTTT.

The chain recombines TRBV28 with TRBJ1-4; D is uncertain. Between the trimmed V and J ends, which lost 10 bases and 3 bases, there was a span of 12 bases. The CDR3 consists of 13 residues. Germline V gives CDR1 MDHEN, CDR2 SYDVKM. This CDR3 is CATGLTANEKLFF. The CDR3 DNA is TGTGCCACAGGCCTAACAGCTAATGAAAAACTGTTTTTT.

This chain uses TRBV19 with TRBJ2-7; D is possibly TRBD2 (6 bases). Trimming removed 3 bases at V and 7 bases at J, with 22 bases between. The CDR3 contains 16 residues. Germline V gene lookup returns CDR1 LNHDA and CDR2 SQIVND (reference sequence). CDR3 protein: CASSIKWGSGLLEQYF. For the CDR3, the DNA is TGTGCCAGTAGTATTAAATGGGGTAGCGGTCTATTGGAGCAGTACTTC.

The chain combines TRBV14 with TRBJ2-1; D possibly corresponds to TRBD1 (5 bases). V lost 5 bases and J 9 bases, leaving 11 bases between the germline ends. This CDR3 is 12 amino acids long. CDR1 and CDR2 (germline): SGHDN, FVKESK. Here the CDR3 DNA reads TGTGCCAGCAGCTATGCAGGGTTTGAGCAGTTCTTC. Translating it yields CASSYAGFEQFF. The complete variable domain, with remaining parts taken from reference TRBV14 and TRBJ2-1, reads EAGVTQFPSHSVIEKGQTVTLRCDPISGHDNLYWYRRVMGKEIKFLLHFVKESKQDESGMPNNRFLAERTGGTYSTLKVQPAELEDSGVYFCASSYAGFEQFFGPGTRLTVL.

The rearrangement links TRBV28 to TRBJ2-1; D unclear. The germline gives CDR1 MDHEN, CDR2 SYDVKM. There are 17 residues in the CDR3. The V end lost 3 bases, the J end lost 0 bases, and 15 bases lay between the germline ends. The CDR3 here is CASSLGWAPGSYNEQFF. The CDR3 DNA follows: TGTGCCAGCAGTTTGGGTTGGGCGCCAGGCTCCTACAATGAGCAGTTCTTC.

This clone occurred a few times. The chain uses TRBV30 and TRBJ1-5; D gene uncertain. The germline V and J ends were trimmed by 4 bases and 4 bases, with 20 bases remaining between them. The CDR3 spans 16 residues. The germline CDR1 and CDR2 sequences are GTSNPN and SVGIG (reference sequence). The CDR3 DNA reads TGTGCCTGGACCCCTCCGGCGGCCACTTCAAATCAGCCCCAGCATTTT. Translation gives CAWTPPAATSNQPQHF.

The chain couples TRBV20-1 to TRBJ1-5, with D unresolved. The CDR3 is 14 amino acids. The germline V gene has CDR1 DFQATT and CDR2 SNEGSKA (reference sequence). Trimming took 3 bases from V and 1 from J, leaving 10 bases between them. CDR3 DNA: TGCAGTGCTAGTCGGCCGAGGAGCAATCAGCCCCAGCATTTT. It specifies CSASRPRSNQPQHF.

This rearrangement joins TRBV18 to TRBJ1-3; tentatively, D is TRBD1 (5 bases). V was cut by 1 base and J by 8 bases, with 12 bases left in between. The CDR3 is made up of 14 amino acids. The germline gives CDR1 KGHSH, CDR2 LQKENI. Here the CDR3 reads CASSPQGSLDTIYF. CDR3 coding DNA: TGTGCCAGCTCACCACAGGGGTCCCTGGACACCATATATTTT.

This clone showed up just once. V usage is TRBV7-3 and J usage is TRBJ2-1; 7 bases are a match to TRBD2. Germline V gene data show CDR1 as SGHTA and CDR2 as FQGTGA. The CDR3 consists of 16 residues. The V and J ends lost 6 bases and 1 base, in that order; junction bases with no gene match: 9. In nucleotides, the CDR3 is TGTGCCAGCAGTGCCCGGACTAGGCCTTCCTACAATGAGCAGTTCTTC. This encodes CASSARTRPSYNEQFF. Filled out from reference TRBV7-3 and TRBJ2-1, the complete variable domain reads GAGVSQTPSNKVTEKGKYVELRCDPISGHTALYWYRQSLGQGPEFLIYFQGTGAADDSGLPNDRFFAVRPEGSVSTLKIQRTERGDSAVYLCASSARTRPSYNEQFFGPGTRLTVL.

This clone turned up a few times. This chain connects TRBV18 to TRBJ1-2, with a possible D match to TRBD1 (5 bases). V dropped 5 bases and J dropped 8 bases, with 15 bases sitting between them. Germline CDR1 KGHSH, CDR2 LQKENI. This CDR3 comprises 13 residues. CDR3 in DNA: TGTGCCAGCTCAGAATCAGGGTCACAGGGCTACACCTTC. This translates into CASSESGSQGYTF.

This clone has just one count. The V call is TRBV25-1, the J call TRBJ2-2; D possibly corresponds to TRBD1 (5 bases). Germline CDR1 reads MGHDK; CDR2 reads SYGVNS. The germline V and J ends were trimmed by 1 base and 0 bases, with 12 bases remaining between them. The CDR3 spans 17 residues. The CDR3 DNA sequence: TGTGCCAGCAGTGAATCCAGCAGGGTTTCGAACACCGGGGAGCTGTTTTTT. Encoded protein: CASSESSRVSNTGELFF.

The chain has TRBV19 and TRBJ2-4; possible D gene TRBD2, 5 bases. The CDR3 has 16 residues. The germline V and J ends were trimmed by 4 bases and 3 bases, with 16 bases remaining between them. Germline V gene lookup returns CDR1 LNHDA and CDR2 SQIVND (reference sequence). The CDR3 sequence: CASSSGWAEGKNIQYF. The DNA for the CDR3 is TGTGCCAGTAGTAGCGGGTGGGCGGAAGGCAAAAACATTCAGTACTTC. Drawing the rest from reference TRBV19 and TRBJ2-4, the complete variable domain is DGGITQSPKYLFRKEGQNVTLSCEQNLNHDAMYWYRQDPGQGLRLIYYSQIVNDFQKGDIAEGYSVSREKKESFPLTVTSAQKNPTAFYLCASSSGWAEGKNIQYFGAGTRLSVL.

The V and J genes are TRBV7-2 and TRBJ1-1; 7 nucleotides match TRBD1. The junction had 7 bases not matched to a gene; V was cut back by 7 bases and J by 2 bases. CDR1 is SGHTA and CDR2 is FQGNSA in the germline V gene. This CDR3 region has 14 residues. For the CDR3, the DNA is TGTGCCAGCATCCGGACAGGAGGAAACACTGAAGCTTTCTTT. Translating it yields CASIRTGGNTEAFF.

The chain uses TRBV30 and TRBJ2-1; the match to TRBD1 covers 9 bases. Germline assignment: CDR1 GTSNPN and CDR2 SVGIG (reference sequence). This CDR3 comprises 18 residues. The V gene end was trimmed by 1 base and the J gene end by 8 bases; junction bases not matched to a gene: 18. The chain's CDR3 is CAWSGTGFRDRVRYEQFF. The CDR3 DNA is TGTGCCTGGAGTGGTACAGGTTTTCGGGACAGGGTGAGGTATGAGCAGTTCTTC.

The genes are TRBV19 and TRBJ1-6, with D possibly matching TRBD1 (6 bases). The CDR3 loop spans 13 amino acids. The V and J ends lost 4 bases and 7 bases respectively, with 8 bases between them. The germline V gene has CDR1 LNHDA and CDR2 SQIVND (reference sequence). The CDR3 reads CASSNRENSPLHF. The DNA of the CDR3 is TGTGCCAGTAGTAACAGGGAAAATTCACCCCTCCACTTT.